The 8 T cell receptor beta chains below come from one sample, sequenced in a study of OX40 agonist ivuxolimab in advanced cancers. The method was immunoSEQ multiplex PCR; TCRdb's version includes in-frame clones alone and lacks a portion of them. Of just over 95,000 clones in the sample, 70% to 85% are singletons; the top ten hold 3.5% to 4.5%. The sample in question was CD4+ or CD8+ T cells sorted from blood, obtained in a trial of the OX40 agonist ivuxolimab. Source of these receptors: an adult with an advanced solid tumor such as melanoma, head and neck, liver or kidney cancer.

In this sample, this clone turned up a few times. Other DNA sequences in the sample encode the same CDR3. The rearrangement links TRBV6-5 to TRBJ2-7; a weak D match, TRBD2 (5 bases). The CDR3 consists of 13 residues. Trimming stripped 7 bases from V and 3 bases from J, with 13 bases between. CDR1 MNHEY and CDR2 SVGAGI come from the germline V gene. The CDR3 bases are TGTGCCAGCACCCTACTAGTTCACTACGAGCAGTACTTC. This encodes CASTLLVHYEQYF.

The V and J genes are TRBV2 and TRBJ2-3, with 8 nucleotides matching TRBD2. In germline, CDR1 is SNHLY, CDR2 FYNNEI. Trimming at V came to 7 bases and at J to 3 bases, leaving 9 bases not matched to a gene. There are 15 residues in the CDR3. CDR3 coding DNA: TGTGCCAGCAATACCCGGGGGGGGGTAACAGATACGCAGTATTTT. Translation gives CASNTRGGVTDTQYF.

J is TRBJ2-2 and V is TRBV7-9; no clear D. The V end was cut by 5 bases, the J end by 4 bases, with 11 bases between. Germline values: CDR1 SEHNR, CDR2 FQNEAQ (reference sequence). This CDR3 comprises 14 residues. CDR3 nucleotide sequence: TGTGCCAGCAGCAACCTCTTTCTCACCGGGGAGCTGTTTTTT. The encoded protein is CASSNLFLTGELFF.

This chain joins TRBV13 and TRBJ2-6; D possibly corresponds to TRBD1 (5 bases). The germline V gene encodes CDR1 PRHDT and CDR2 FYEKMQ (reference sequence). V was pared by 4 bases and J by 0 bases, with 19 bases between. The CDR3 consists of 19 residues. In nucleotides, the CDR3 is TGTGCCAGCAGCTGGCTCCAGGGTATCATTAGCTCTGGGGCCAACGTCCTGACTTTC. Residues: CASSWLQGIISSGANVLTF.

This sequence joins TRBV28 and TRBJ2-3, with 7 bases lining up with TRBD1. This CDR3 contains 18 residues. Germline CDR1 is MDHEN and CDR2 is SYDVKM. With 4 bases clipped from V and 5 bases from J, the junction kept 18 bases outside the gene matches. Here the CDR3 reads CASSSPGGQILVGDTQYF. In DNA form, the CDR3 reads TGTGCCAGCAGTTCCCCAGGGGGACAGATTCTAGTAGGAGATACGCAGTATTTT.

On this clone itself: Germline is not matched at one junction end, which may reflect a read error. The chain uses TRBV7-7 and TRBJ2-5; D gene ambiguous. CDR1 and CDR2 (germline): SSHAT, FNYEAQ (reference sequence). The CDR3 has 14 residues. In nucleotides, the CDR3 is TGTGCTAGCAGCTTTCAACGGGCATCAGAGACCCAGTACTTC. Its translation is CASSFQRASETQYF.

The CDR3 protein is CASSLGSVAGFGEQYF. CDR3 coding DNA: TGTGCCAGCAGCTTAGGTTCAGTAGCGGGATTCGGCGAGCAGTACTTC. The V and J genes are TRBV7-6 and TRBJ2-7; 8 positions match TRBD2. The CDR3 has 16 residues. V was clipped by 1 base and J by 6 bases; unmatched bases: 11. Germline V gene lookup returns CDR1 SGHVS and CDR2 FNYEAQ.

V and J are TRBV7-8 and TRBJ1-1; D is uncertain. The CDR3 loop spans 15 amino acids. Germline V gene data show CDR1 as SGHVS and CDR2 as FQNEAQ. Between the trimmed V and J ends, which lost 4 bases and 1 base, there was a span of 13 bases. The CDR3 loop is CASSYSDRGNTEAFF. The CDR3 bases are TGTGCCAGCAGCTATTCGGACCGAGGGAACACTGAAGCTTTCTTT.